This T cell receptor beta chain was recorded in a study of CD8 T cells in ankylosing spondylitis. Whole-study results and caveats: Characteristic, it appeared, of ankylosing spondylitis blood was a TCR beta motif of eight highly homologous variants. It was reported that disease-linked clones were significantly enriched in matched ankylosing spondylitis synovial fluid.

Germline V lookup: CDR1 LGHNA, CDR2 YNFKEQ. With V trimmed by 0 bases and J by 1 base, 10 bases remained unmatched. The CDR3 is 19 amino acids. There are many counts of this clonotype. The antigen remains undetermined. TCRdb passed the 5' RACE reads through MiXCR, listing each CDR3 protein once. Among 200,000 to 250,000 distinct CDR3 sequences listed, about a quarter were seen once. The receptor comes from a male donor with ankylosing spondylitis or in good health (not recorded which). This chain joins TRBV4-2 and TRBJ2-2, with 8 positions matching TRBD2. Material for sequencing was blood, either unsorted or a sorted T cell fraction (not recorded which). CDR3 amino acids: CASSQDLAGGRRNTGELFF. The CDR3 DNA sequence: TGTGCCAGCAGCCAAGATCTAGCGGGCGGGAGAAGGAACACCGGGGAGCTGTTTTTT.